Each of the 2 T cell receptor beta chains below was sequenced from the same sample in a study of cytomegalovirus exposure and HLA in healthy donors. Vbeta (60) and Jbeta (13) primers were used in the PCR. The assay was immunoSEQ multiplex PCR, and TCRdb's table has in-frame clones only and misses some. The sample holds about 200,000 clones, around 80% seen once. The sample comprised PBMCs. These receptors were collected from a man between 35 and 55 years old in good health and CMV-seronegative.

V gene TRBV27 combines with J gene TRBJ2-1, with 10 bases aligning to TRBD2. Germline CDR1 is MNHEY and CDR2 is SMNVEV (reference sequence). The CDR3 is 13 residues long. Trimming at V came to 7 bases and at J to 6 bases, leaving 3 bases not matched to a gene. CDR3 loop: CASTGLAPNEQFF. In DNA form, the CDR3 reads TGTGCCAGCACGGGACTAGCGCCCAATGAGCAGTTCTTC.

The chain has TRBV19 and TRBJ2-1, with 9 bases matching TRBD1. This CDR3 has 13 residues. V was clipped by 7 bases and J by 10 bases; unmatched bases: 8. CDR1 and CDR2 (germline): LNHDA, SQIVND (reference sequence). The CDR3 here is CASTPQGAGEQFF. CDR3 DNA: TGTGCCAGTACCCCACAGGGGGCAGGGGAGCAGTTCTTC.